This T cell receptor beta chain was obtained from a study of human T cells and chemical hapten exposure. As to time point: patch test 2, 6 weeks after DPC sensitization. The sample's treatment: therapeutic diphenylcyclopropenone sensitization with weekly scalp DPC. Patients had alopecia, were aged 18 to 70, and were not pregnant. One entry per CDR3 protein results from TCRdb running MiXCR on the RACE reads. The sample contains 360,000 or so distinct CDR3 sequences, more than 5% of which appear only once. In germline, CDR1 is ENHRY, CDR2 SYGVKD. Unmatched junction bases numbered 0, after V lost 0 bases and J lost 1 base. This CDR3 comprises 16 residues.

The chain links TRBV10-3 to TRBJ2-3; 11 bases are a match to TRBD1. The material sequenced was whole blood, taken in connection with sensitization to the hapten diphenylcyclopropenone (DPC). The receptor comes from a woman in her late teens or twenties with alopecia areata. Some clones in this sample may be carry-over from other donors' samples. The CDR3: CAISESDRGRTDTQYF. Written as DNA, the CDR3 is TGTGCCATCAGTGAGTCGGACAGGGGGCGCACAGATACGCAGTATTTT.